This paragraph reports one T cell receptor beta chain. Antigen specificity is unknown. Every CD8+ subset sample held 300,000 flow-sorted cells, done in triplicate. This specimen comes from a study of CXCR3-negative and CXCR3-positive naive CD8 T cells. Findings and limits, study-wide: Cryopreservation partially decreased CXCR3 expression, and most assays used fresh PBMCs.

With UMI labels, 5' RACE was used to prepare the TRB cDNA libraries. Using the 5' RACE reads, TCRdb records one entry per CDR3 protein without DNA. This repertoire includes 70,000 to 95,000 distinct CDR3 sequences. The CDR3 runs to 18 residues. The V gene's germline CDR1 is LGHNA and CDR2 YNFKEQ. The rearrangement joins TRBV4-2 to TRBJ2-3; without DNA, the TCRdb call of TRBD1 cannot be checked. The sample was naive CXCR3- CD8+ T cells from blood. This sample's subset: CD45RO-CCR7+CD27+CD95- naive CD8+ T cells lacking CXCR3 (TNR3-). This TCR came from a human donor in good health. Some clones in this sample may be carry-over from other donors' samples. The CDR3 is CASSQDLRMSFDSDTQYF.